Below are 10 T cell receptor beta chains sequenced from a single sample in a study of blood T cells in healthy people across ages. The second PCR ran roughly 7 to 11 cycles with a sample-barcoded 5' primer and J-beta primers. Using its own MiXCR run on the 5' RACE reads, TCRdb lists one record per CDR3 protein. Of about 670,000 distinct CDR3 sequences in the sample, approximately 40% were seen once. Sequencing was done on a sample of blood. These receptors were taken from a man older than 75 in good health.

A note on this clonotype: Given a much more abundant clone one base away, this may be a read error. V gene TRBV25-1 combines with J gene TRBJ2-3; D is ambiguous. The CDR3 runs 11 residues. Per the germline V gene, CDR1 is MGHDK and CDR2 is SYGVNS. V dropped 9 bases and J dropped 4 bases, with 8 bases sitting between them. CDR3 DNA: TGTGCCAGTCAAAGGGCAGATACGCAGTATTTT. Its protein product is CASQRADTQYF.

This clonotype was picked up a small number of times. J is TRBJ2-5 and V is TRBV20-1; a weak D match, TRBD2 (6 bases). V lost 4 bases to trimming and J lost 5 bases, with 11 bases between them. Germline V CDR1 and CDR2: DFQATT, SNEGSKA (reference sequence). The CDR3 has 12 residues. CDR3 sequence (DNA): TGCAGTGCTATCGTTGGGAGGGAGACCCAGTACTTC. Translating it yields CSAIVGRETQYF.

The rearrangement uses TRBV5-1 and TRBJ2-1; TRBD1 or TRBD2 may be the D gene (7 bases each). In germline, CDR1 is SGHRS, CDR2 YFSETQ. There are 16 residues in the CDR3. The V end lost 4 bases, the J end lost 2 bases, and 16 bases lay between the germline ends. CDR3 in amino acids: CASSLQGGRAYNEQFF. As DNA, the CDR3 is TGCGCCAGCAGCCTGCAGGGGGGGAGGGCCTACAATGAGCAGTTCTTC. Drawing the rest from reference TRBV5-1 and TRBJ2-1, the complete variable domain is KAGVTQTPRYLIKTRGQQVTLSCSPISGHRSVSWYQQTPGQGLQFLFEYFSETQRNKGNFPGRFSGRQFSNSRSEMNVSTLELGDSALYLCASSLQGGRAYNEQFFGPGTRLTVL.

J is TRBJ2-6 and V is TRBV19, with D possibly being TRBD1 (5 bases). The germline V gene encodes CDR1 LNHDA and CDR2 SQIVND (reference sequence). Trimming shortened V by 9 bases and J by 4 bases, and 13 bases separated the two germline ends. The CDR3 length is 14 residues. CDR3 nucleotides: TGTGCCAGCAATCAGGGTGCCGGGGCCAACGTCCTGACTTTC. Its translation is CASNQGAGANVLTF. Drawing the rest from reference TRBV19 and TRBJ2-6, the complete variable domain is DGGITQSPKYLFRKEGQNVTLSCEQNLNHDAMYWYRQDPGQGLRLIYYSQIVNDFQKGDIAEGYSVSREKKESFPLTVTSAQKNPTAFYLCASNQGAGANVLTFGAGSRLTVL.

The chain joins TRBV18 to TRBJ2-7; tentative D call: TRBD2 (6 bases). Trimming left V 4 bases short and J 4 bases short, with 17 bases between. Germline CDR1 reads KGHSH; CDR2 reads LQKENI. The CDR3 runs 15 residues. The CDR3 bases are TGTGCCAGCTCACTCCGGGACTCCGGGGTTTACGAGCAGTACTTC. Amino acids: CASSLRDSGVYEQYF.

This clonotype was found a few times. This chain links TRBV7-2 with TRBJ2-7, with D uncertain. The length of the CDR3 is 16 residues. CDR1 SGHTA and CDR2 FQGNSA come from the germline V gene. V dropped 1 base and J dropped 0 bases, with 13 bases sitting between them. The CDR3 reads CASSLGVRASSYEQYF. Here the CDR3 DNA reads TGTGCCAGCAGCTTAGGGGTACGGGCCAGCTCCTACGAGCAGTACTTC.

This sequence joins TRBV7-8 and TRBJ2-1; D might be TRBD1 or TRBD2, each matching 5 bases. This CDR3 has 14 residues. From germline, CDR1 is SGHVS and CDR2 FQNEAQ. V was shortened by 8 bases and J by 3 bases, with 14 bases between the two germline ends. Here the CDR3 DNA reads TGTGCCAGCCGCCCGAGGGGCAACTACAATGAGCAGTTCTTC. Its protein is CASRPRGNYNEQFF. The full variable domain, in which reference TRBV7-8 and TRBJ2-1 provide the parts outside the CDR3, is GAGVSQSPRYKVAKRGQDVALRCDPISGHVSLFWYQQALGQGPEFLTYFQNEAQLDKSGLPSDRFFAERPEGSVSTLKIQRTQQEDSAVYLCASRPRGNYNEQFFGPGTRLTVL.

This sequence joins TRBV24-1 and TRBJ2-7, with no clear D. V was pared by 4 bases and J by 6 bases, with 15 bases between. The CDR3 spans 14 residues. Germline lookup yields CDR1 KGHDR and CDR2 SFDVKD. The CDR3 sequence is CATSESVPGSEQYF. The CDR3 nucleotides read TGTGCCACCAGTGAATCGGTCCCTGGTAGCGAGCAGTACTTC.

Of note for this clonotype: A read error may produce the germline difference seen at one junction end. The J gene is TRBJ2-3, the V gene TRBV6-1; D unresolved. Germline V lookup: CDR1 MNHNS, CDR2 SASEGT. CDR3 size: 11 residues. The CDR3 protein is CASRITNTQYF. The CDR3 DNA follows: TGTGCCAGCAGAATCACAAATACGCAGTATTTT.

This clonotype has ten or more counts. The chain combines TRBV7-9 with TRBJ2-7; D could derive from TRBD1 or TRBD2 (5 bases each). The V end was cut by 1 base, the J end by 0 bases, with 10 bases between. The germline CDR1 and CDR2 sequences are SEHNR and FQNEAQ (reference sequence). The CDR3 is made up of 15 amino acids. CDR3: CASSLGSGASYEQYF. The CDR3 nucleotides read TGTGCCAGCAGCTTAGGGTCCGGGGCCTCCTACGAGCAGTACTTC. Supplemented by reference TRBV7-9 and TRBJ2-7, the full variable domain reads DTGVSQNPRHKITKRGQNVTFRCDPISEHNRLYWYRQTLGQGPEFLTYFQNEAQLEKSRLLSDRFSAERPKGSFSTLEIQRTEQGDSAMYLCASSLGSGASYEQYFGPGTRLTVT.